This T cell receptor beta chain comes out of a study of response to subunit inactivated influenza vaccine (dated by TCRdb to 2016 to 2019). Some background on the complete study: Deep quantitative T cell receptor repertoire profiling was used in the study to track responses to a trivalent subunit inactivated influenza vaccine. Results and caveats for the whole study, not just this receptor: The authors suggested that each seasonal influenza vaccination may recruit only a limited number of new T cells.

The CDR3 covers 13 residues, taking in both the cysteine and the phenylalanine. Just CDR3 DNA is preserved here, 39 bases in frame from base 1. V loses 0 bases of germline sequence and J loses 6 bases, and the interval between the two ends is 5 bases. CDR1 MDHEN and CDR2 SYDVKM were looked up in the germline V gene. Library method: RT-PCR. Sequenced on an Illumina HiSeq 2500. TCRdb reprocessing: public reads trimmed at Q25 with fastp, clones called with MiXCR, in-frame beta chains kept. Entries that share a CDR3 protein sequence are merged under the most common genes and DNA. This sample gives about 700,000 distinct CDR3 sequences in total; approximately 14% of them show up just once. The ten top clones hold 6.5% to 8.5% of the sample. This clonotype was observed many times. Its antigen has not been determined. No per-base quality is available; no much larger clone lies one base away.

Sequenced here: PBMCs from blood, sampled approximately 15 days before vaccination. The rearrangement joined TRBV28 to TRBJ2-2; there is no confident call for the D gene. The TCR comes from a man in his forties or fifties who received an inactivated influenza vaccine. Donor details come from another sample of the same person, matched by shared clones. The CDR3 protein: CASSLWVSGELFF. The nucleotide sequence reads as follows: TGTGCCAGCAGTTTATGGGTCTCCGGGGAGCTGTTTTTT.